The 21 T cell receptor beta chains in this list originate from one sample, sequenced in a study of OX40 agonist ivuxolimab in advanced cancers. Method: immunoSEQ multiplex PCR; TCRdb's copy keeps in-frame clones and lacks some. In the table there are more than 100,000 clones, more than 80% of which are singletons. The sequencing here drew on CD4+ or CD8+ T cells sorted from blood, taken in a trial of the OX40 agonist ivuxolimab. These receptors were collected from an adult with an advanced solid tumor such as melanoma, head and neck, liver or kidney cancer.

The rearrangement links TRBV5-1 to TRBJ1-2; TRBD1 is a possible D gene (6 bases). CDR1 is SGHRS, CDR2 YFSETQ, per germline. Trimming took off 4 bases at V and 3 bases at J, with 16 bases between the two ends. The CDR3 is 15 residues long. The DNA of the CDR3 is TGCGCCAGCAGCACCCGGACAGTGAATGACTATGGCTACACCTTC. Its translation: CASSTRTVNDYGYTF.

The chain joins TRBV6-1 to TRBJ1-6; no clear D gene. The V gene lost 5 bases and the J gene lost 6 bases, with 5 bases spanning the gap. The CDR3 sequence is 12 residues long. Germline V gives CDR1 MNHNS, CDR2 SASEGT. CDR3 sequence reads: CASSFSNSPLHF. For the CDR3, the DNA is TGTGCCAGCAGTTTCTCTAATTCACCCCTCCACTTT.

The chain joins TRBV19 to TRBJ1-1; 7 bases match TRBD1. The V segment lost 5 bases and the J segment 4 bases; nucleotides outside the gene matches: 4. This CDR3 comprises 13 residues. From germline, CDR1 is LNHDA and CDR2 SQIVND (reference sequence). The CDR3 protein is CASSDRVGTEAFF. CDR3 nucleotides: TGTGCCAGTAGTGACAGGGTGGGCACTGAAGCTTTCTTT.

The chain combines TRBV6-6 with TRBJ2-7; TRBD1 aligns across 7 bases. Losses at the gene ends were 5 bases for V and 5 bases for J; bases not matched to a gene: 9. Germline V lookup: CDR1 MNHNY, CDR2 SVGAGI (reference sequence). The CDR3 length is 14 residues. The CDR3 DNA sequence: TGTGCCAGCAGTATCGGACAGGTTGGCGACGAGCAGTACTTC. This sequence encodes CASSIGQVGDEQYF.

This clone was seen more than once but under ten times. The chain employs TRBV19 and TRBJ1-6; no definite D call. This CDR3 region has 14 residues. Germline CDR1 is LNHDA and CDR2 is SQIVND (reference sequence). Trimming cost V 5 bases and J 5 bases, with 10 bases left between them. The CDR3 nucleotides are TGTGCCAGTAGTTCGTCGGTCGATAATTCACCCCTCCACTTT. Encoded protein: CASSSSVDNSPLHF. The variable domain in full, completed from reference TRBV19 and TRBJ1-6, reads DGGITQSPKYLFRKEGQNVTLSCEQNLNHDAMYWYRQDPGQGLRLIYYSQIVNDFQKGDIAEGYSVSREKKESFPLTVTSAQKNPTAFYLCASSSSVDNSPLHFGNGTRLTVT.

The V gene is TRBV10-2, the J gene TRBJ1-6; TRBD1 aligns across 7 bases. The germline CDR1 and CDR2 sequences are WSHSY and SAAADI. CDR3 length: 15 amino acids. The V and J ends lost 3 bases and 7 bases, in that order; junction bases with no gene match: 6. The CDR3 bases are TGCGCCAGCAGTGAAGGGGGGACAGAGAATTCACCCCTCCACTTT. Translation: CASSEGGTENSPLHF.

The chain combines TRBV7-2 with TRBJ2-1; possibly TRBD2 for D (6 bases). The CDR3 has 18 residues. The germline gives CDR1 SGHTA, CDR2 FQGNSA. V lost 4 bases and J 5 bases, leaving 24 bases between the germline ends. CDR3 DNA: TGTGCCAGCAGCTACACCGGGAACGTAGCGGTCGTGGACAATGAGCAGTTCTTC. Protein product: CASSYTGNVAVVDNEQFF.

The rearrangement joins TRBV7-2 to TRBJ2-3; D is unclear. Germline assignment: CDR1 SGHTA and CDR2 FQGNSA. V lost 3 bases to trimming and J lost 2 bases, with 6 bases between them. The CDR3 runs 13 residues. The CDR3 here is CASSFGPTDTQYF. For the CDR3, the DNA is TGTGCCAGCAGCTTTGGTCCCACAGATACGCAGTATTTT.

V usage is TRBV4-3 and J usage is TRBJ2-1, with TRBD1 matching 9 bases. The CDR3 is made up of 16 amino acids. V shed 0 bases, J shed 3 bases, and the junction held 3 bases outside the gene matches. Germline V CDR1 and CDR2: LGHNA, YSLEER. The CDR3 DNA sequence: TGCGCCAGCAGCCAAGAAGGGACAGGGTTCTACAATGAGCAGTTCTTC. Its translation is CASSQEGTGFYNEQFF.

The chain carries TRBV7-9 and TRBJ2-1; 8 bases are a match to TRBD1. Trimming at V came to 3 bases and at J to 7 bases, leaving 2 bases not matched to a gene. Germline V gives CDR1 SEHNR, CDR2 FQNEAQ (reference sequence). This CDR3 is built from 13 residues. CDR3 residues: CASSFYRGNEQFF. The CDR3 DNA reads as TGTGCCAGCAGCTTTTACAGGGGGAATGAGCAGTTCTTC.

The V call is TRBV6-1, the J call TRBJ1-5; 10 bases are shared with TRBD1. V was clipped by 7 bases and J by 2 bases; unmatched bases: 5. The germline V gene has CDR1 MNHNS and CDR2 SASEGT. The CDR3 has 15 amino acids. CDR3 residues: CASNDGTGGNQPQHF. The DNA of the CDR3 is TGTGCCAGCAATGATGGGACAGGGGGCAATCAGCCCCAGCATTTT.

The J gene is TRBJ1-2, the V gene TRBV5-1; D call uncertain. The length of the CDR3 is 15 residues. In germline, CDR1 is SGHRS, CDR2 YFSETQ. V lost 0 bases to trimming and J lost 2 bases, with 11 bases between them. The CDR3 DNA sequence: TGCGCCAGCAGCTTGGGTGGCGGGTTCAACTATGGCTACACCTTC. Residues: CASSLGGGFNYGYTF. The full variable domain, rest sourced from reference TRBV5-1 and TRBJ1-2, is KAGVTQTPRYLIKTRGQQVTLSCSPISGHRSVSWYQQTPGQGLQFLFEYFSETQRNKGNFPGRFSGRQFSNSRSEMNVSTLELGDSALYLCASSLGGGFNYGYTFGSGTRLTVV.

The genes are TRBV2 and TRBJ1-2; D uncertain. The CDR3 sequence is 12 residues long. Trimming took off 3 bases at V and 7 bases at J, with 9 bases between the two ends. In germline, CDR1 is SNHLY, CDR2 FYNNEI. Here the CDR3 DNA reads TGTGCCAGCAGTGACTCCTTTGCTGGCTACACCTTC. The encoded protein is CASSDSFAGYTF.

The gene calls are TRBV10-3 and TRBJ1-6; D gene uncertain. Germline values: CDR1 ENHRY, CDR2 SYGVKD. Trimming removed 8 bases at V and 8 bases at J, with 13 bases between. The CDR3 totals 13 residues. As DNA, the CDR3 is TGTGCCATCCAAGATAGGGTTGATTCACCCCTCCACTTT. Residues: CAIQDRVDSPLHF.

The CDR3 nucleotides are TGCGCCAGCAGCCCCGGAACTGATCCTGTAGGGGGTTATAATTCACCCCTCCACTTT. Encoded protein: CASSPGTDPVGGYNSPLHF. The rearrangement links TRBV5-1 to TRBJ1-6; D is perhaps TRBD1 (6 bases). This CDR3 is built from 19 residues. V shed 4 bases and J shed 4 bases, with 24 bases lying between them. The germline gives CDR1 SGHRS, CDR2 YFSETQ.

The rearrangement links TRBV4-3 to TRBJ2-2, with unresolved D. Trimming left V 4 bases short and J 4 bases short, with 13 bases between. The germline gives CDR1 LGHNA, CDR2 YSLEER. This CDR3 has 15 residues. The CDR3 sequence: CASSPRLLSTGELFF. As DNA, the CDR3 is TGCGCCAGCAGCCCGCGTCTTCTCTCCACCGGGGAGCTGTTTTTT.

This rearrangement joins TRBV11-2 to TRBJ1-2, with D unresolved. The CDR3 length is 14 residues. Germline loops: CDR1 SGHAT, CDR2 FQNNGV. The V end lost 5 bases, the J end lost 1 base, and 11 bases lay between the germline ends. The CDR3 reads CASSLTGVNYGYTF. The CDR3 nucleotides are TGTGCCAGCAGCCTCACCGGGGTTAACTATGGCTACACCTTC.

The J gene is TRBJ1-4, the V gene TRBV7-9; no reliable D call. The CDR3 length is 15 residues. Between the trimmed V and J ends, which lost 5 bases and 7 bases, there was a span of 17 bases. Germline-derived CDR1 and CDR2 are SEHNR and FQNEAQ (reference sequence). CDR3 sequence: CASSPGPGVGEKLFF. CDR3 DNA: TGTGCCAGCAGCCCCGGACCCGGGGTTGGTGAAAAACTGTTTTTT.

This sequence joins TRBV19 and TRBJ2-7; 7 bases agree with TRBD1. J was trimmed by 6 bases and V by 3 bases; bases with no gene match: 11. The length of the CDR3 is 15 residues. Germline V CDR1 and CDR2: LNHDA, SQIVND (reference sequence). CDR3: CASSIRVTGASEQYF. CDR3 DNA sequence: TGTGCCAGTAGTATTCGGGTTACAGGGGCCTCCGAGCAGTACTTC.

The rearrangement uses TRBV19 and TRBJ2-5; D tentatively reads TRBD1 or TRBD2 (5 bases each). V was trimmed by 5 bases and J by 3 bases, leaving 10 bases between them. Germline assignment: CDR1 LNHDA and CDR2 SQIVND (reference sequence). The CDR3 has 13 residues. CDR3 sequence reads: CASSFRGEETQYF. The CDR3 DNA is TGTGCCAGTAGTTTCCGAGGGGAAGAGACCCAGTACTTC.

This sequence joins TRBV7-2 and TRBJ1-2; TRBD1 agrees at 8 bases. Germline V gives CDR1 SGHTA, CDR2 FQGNSA. Trimming cost V 6 bases and J 6 bases; bases outside gene matches: 12. This CDR3 comprises 15 residues. The CDR3 sequence: CASRKGQAIKDGYTF. The DNA for the CDR3 is TGTGCCAGCAGAAAGGGACAGGCCATTAAGGATGGCTACACCTTC.